This T cell receptor (beta chain) was captured in a study of cytomegalovirus exposure and HLA in healthy donors. Primers included in the PCR were 60 Vbeta and 13 Jbeta primers. Measured with immunoSEQ multiplex PCR; TCRdb has only the in-frame clones, and not every one. This table has some 180,000 clones, 82% appearing once. The V segment lost 4 bases and the J segment 5 bases; nucleotides outside the gene matches: 9. Germline V lookup: CDR1 SGDLS, CDR2 YYNGEE. The CDR3 runs 16 residues. Sequencing was done on a sample of PBMCs. The sequence came from a man in his forties or fifties in good health and CMV-seronegative. This chain joins TRBV9 and TRBJ2-3; 11 positions agree with TRBD2. CDR3 sequence reads: CASSPTSGGSIDTQYF. CDR3 sequence (DNA): TGTGCCAGCAGCCCTACTAGCGGGGGATCCATAGATACGCAGTATTTT.